The 9 T cell receptor beta chains below come from one sample, sequenced in a study of blood T cell repertoires in COVID-19. Clones were read by immunoSEQ multiplex PCR, and TCRdb kept only the in-frame ones, dropping some. The table lists 140,000 to 150,000 clones, more than 75% of them singletons. Specimen: peripheral blood. The receptors stem from a man older than 75 with acute or convalescent COVID-19.

This rearrangement joins TRBV23-1 to TRBJ1-2; D may be TRBD1 (6 bases). TRBV23-1 is designated an ORF whose function remains uncertain. The CDR3 runs 18 residues. Trimming left V 2 bases short and J 2 bases short, with 21 bases between. CDR3 DNA sequence: TGCGCCAGCAGTCAACCCGCTCGCAGCGCAGGGGAAAACTATGGCTACACCTTC. Encoded protein: CASSQPARSAGENYGYTF.

This clone was detected only a few times. The chain has TRBV6-1 and TRBJ1-5; tentatively, D is TRBD1 (6 bases). The V gene lost 2 bases and the J gene lost 3 bases, with 20 bases spanning the gap. Germline values: CDR1 MNHNS, CDR2 SASEGT. This CDR3 is built from 18 residues. The chain's CDR3 is CASSENRFGGQYNQPQHF. The CDR3 DNA reads as TGTGCCAGCAGTGAAAATCGGTTTGGAGGACAGTACAATCAGCCCCAGCATTTT.

Notes on this clone: This same CDR3 is encoded by further DNA sequences in the sample. The chain has TRBV6-1 and TRBJ1-1; a possible D gene is TRBD1 (6 bases). V lost 2 bases to trimming and J lost 1 base, with 11 bases between them. CDR3 size: 15 residues. Germline CDR1 and CDR2: MNHNS and SASEGT. The DNA of the CDR3 is TGTGCCAGCAGTGAACAGGGCAGGGGGAACACTGAAGCTTTCTTT. This sequence encodes CASSEQGRGNTEAFF.

In its sample, this clone was seen once. The chain employs TRBV19 and TRBJ1-1, with TRBD1 matching 9 bases. CDR1 is LNHDA and CDR2 is SQIVND in the germline V gene (reference sequence). The CDR3 has 15 residues. V lost 3 bases and J lost 0; bases outside the gene matches: 2. The CDR3 DNA follows: TGTGCCAGTAGTATTGGGACAGGGTTGAACACTGAAGCTTTCTTT. It encodes CASSIGTGLNTEAFF.

The chain has TRBV19 and TRBJ2-2; a weak D match, TRBD2 (6 bases). The CDR3 covers 17 residues. V was trimmed by 2 bases and J by 0 bases, leaving 13 bases between them. Germline values: CDR1 LNHDA, CDR2 SQIVND (reference sequence). The CDR3 protein is CASSIWGLSPNTGELFF. CDR3 coding DNA: TGTGCCAGTAGTATATGGGGACTGTCACCGAACACCGGGGAGCTGTTTTTT. Full variable domain (outside the CDR3, taken from reference TRBV19 and TRBJ2-2): DGGITQSPKYLFRKEGQNVTLSCEQNLNHDAMYWYRQDPGQGLRLIYYSQIVNDFQKGDIAEGYSVSREKKESFPLTVTSAQKNPTAFYLCASSIWGLSPNTGELFFGEGSRLTVL.

The J gene is TRBJ1-4, the V gene TRBV2; D is ambiguous. This CDR3 is 13 amino acids long. Between the trimmed V and J ends, which lost 3 bases and 7 bases, there was a span of 9 bases. From germline, CDR1 is SNHLY and CDR2 FYNNEI. This CDR3 is CASSDGLGEKLFF. The CDR3 DNA sequence: TGTGCCAGCAGTGACGGGTTGGGTGAAAAACTGTTTTTT.

The CDR3 reads CASSQVVRTSGNYEQYF. The CDR3 DNA sequence: TGCGCCAGCAGCCAAGTTGTTAGGACTAGCGGGAACTACGAGCAGTACTTC. The chain links TRBV4-1 to TRBJ2-7, with 12 positions matching TRBD2. Unmatched junction bases numbered 7, after V lost 1 base and J lost 3 bases. The CDR3 consists of 17 residues. CDR1 MGHRA and CDR2 YSYEKL come from the germline V gene.

In its sample, this clone was seen once. V is TRBV19 and J is TRBJ2-3; 10 bases match TRBD1. The CDR3 is 13 amino acids. Germline CDR1 and CDR2: LNHDA and SQIVND (reference sequence). The V segment lost 7 bases and the J segment 6 bases; nucleotides outside the gene matches: 4. In DNA, the CDR3 is TGTGCCAGTAAGGGACAGGGGTTTGATACGCAGTATTTT. Residues: CASKGQGFDTQYF.

This chain links TRBV5-1 with TRBJ1-6; D gene uncertain. With 6 bases removed from V and 6 bases from J, the gap between germline ends came to 13 bases. The CDR3 length is 14 residues. Germline V gene lookup returns CDR1 SGHRS and CDR2 YFSETQ. CDR3 coding DNA: TGCGCCAGCAAGAATCAAGGGAGTAATTCACCCCTCCACTTT. The encoded protein is CASKNQGSNSPLHF.